These 11 T cell receptor beta chains were all obtained from the same sample, sequenced in a study of CD8 T cells in ankylosing spondylitis (dated by TCRdb to about 2017). The library was prepared using 5' RACE. Sequencing was performed on an Illumina HiSeq 2500. TCRdb reanalyzed the raw reads on its own, using fastp at Q25 for trimming and MiXCR for clone calling, and kept in-frame beta chains. Each entry merges the rows of one CDR3 protein and shows their most common DNA and genes. The sample includes around 280,000 distinct CDR3 sequences, with about 20% observed a single time. Jointly, the top ten make up roughly 7.4% of the sample. Input material: blood, either unsorted or a sorted T cell fraction (not recorded which). Source of these receptors: a male donor with ankylosing spondylitis or in good health (not recorded which).

This clonotype was detected ten times or more. This chain connects TRBV12-3 or TRBV12-4 to TRBJ2-2; the D gene could be TRBD1 or TRBD2 (5 bases each). The CDR3 has 16 residues. V gave up 3 bases and J gave up 0 bases, with 11 bases separating them. The CDR3 sequence is CASSFTGTTNTGELFF. CDR3 DNA sequence: TGTGCCAGCAGTTTCACCGGGACCACGAACACCGGGGAGCTGTTTTTT.

The chain uses TRBV5-1 and TRBJ1-5; D gene uncertain. This CDR3 contains 15 residues. With 0 bases removed from V and 7 bases from J, the gap between germline ends came to 14 bases. Germline V lookup: CDR1 SGHRS, CDR2 YFSETQ. This CDR3 is CASSLGDGVRQPQHF. CDR3 in DNA: TGCGCCAGCAGCTTGGGCGACGGAGTAAGGCAGCCCCAGCATTTT.

This clonotype occurred many times. The J gene is TRBJ1-2, the V gene TRBV28; unclear D gene. V was trimmed by 4 bases and J by 4 bases, leaving 13 bases between them. This CDR3 is 14 amino acids long. Germline V gives CDR1 MDHEN, CDR2 SYDVKM. The DNA of the CDR3 is TGTGCCAGCAGTTCCGGACTTACGAGCTATGGCTACACCTTC. Translation gives CASSSGLTSYGYTF.

This sequence joins TRBV15 and TRBJ2-4, with TRBD1 matching 10 bases. V shed 5 bases, J shed 9 bases, and the junction held 10 bases outside the gene matches. This CDR3 contains 15 residues. The germline V gene encodes CDR1 LNHNV and CDR2 YYDKDF (reference sequence). The CDR3: CATSPSGTGVGIQYF. CDR3 coding DNA: TGTGCCACCAGCCCCTCAGGGACAGGGGTGGGCATTCAGTACTTC. The full variable domain, completed using reference TRBV15 and TRBJ2-4, is DAMVIQNPRYQVTQFGKPVTLSCSQTLNHNVMYWYQQKSSQAPKLLFHYYDKDFNNEADTPDNFQSRRPNTSFCFLDIRSPGLGDTAMYLCATSPSGTGVGIQYFGAGTRLSVL.

The chain carries TRBV20-1 and TRBJ1-5, with no clear D. Trimming left V 1 base short and J 0 bases short, with 10 bases between. This CDR3 region has 15 residues. Germline V gene sequence: CDR1 DFQATT, CDR2 SNEGSKA (reference sequence). The CDR3 is CSARVVVHSNQPQHF. CDR3 coding DNA: TGCAGTGCTAGAGTGGTAGTGCATAGCAATCAGCCCCAGCATTTT.

V gene TRBV9 combines with J gene TRBJ2-3, with 11 nucleotides matching TRBD2. Germline lookup yields CDR1 SGDLS and CDR2 YYNGEE. The junction had 9 bases not matched to a gene; V was cut back by 3 bases and J by 0 bases. The CDR3 extends over 18 amino acids. CDR3 in amino acids: CASSAGTSGYTSTDTQYF. CDR3 sequence (DNA): TGTGCCAGCAGCGCGGGGACTAGCGGATACACTAGCACAGATACGCAGTATTTT.

The genes are TRBV20-1 and TRBJ2-3; TRBD2 might be the D (6 bases). The germline V gene has CDR1 DFQATT and CDR2 SNEGSKA (reference sequence). Trimming pared 5 bases from V and 1 base from J, leaving 16 bases between. This CDR3 spans 15 amino acids. CDR3 in DNA: TGCAGTGCTCAAAATGGCGGGGAAGGCACAGATACGCAGTATTTT. It is translated as CSAQNGGEGTDTQYF.

This clonotype was seen a handful of times. The chain carries TRBV28 and TRBJ1-6; D perhaps matches TRBD1 (5 bases). CDR3 size: 16 residues. CDR1 and CDR2 from the germline V gene are MDHEN and SYDVKM. V dropped 7 bases and J dropped 0 bases, with 13 bases sitting between them. The CDR3 bases are TGTGCCAGCACCAAGACAGCCCGCTCCTATAATTCACCCCTCCACTTT. Protein sequence: CASTKTARSYNSPLHF.

This clonotype was recorded many times. The rearrangement joins TRBV6-1 to TRBJ2-2; 9 bases line up with TRBD2. Per the germline V gene, CDR1 is MNHNS and CDR2 is SASEGT. V lost 6 bases, J lost 5 bases, and 7 bases stayed unmatched. The CDR3 totals 15 residues. The CDR3 region is CASSNPTSGTGELFF. CDR3 sequence (DNA): TGTGCCAGCAGCAACCCGACTAGCGGTACCGGGGAGCTGTTTTTT.

The rearrangement links TRBV7-3 to TRBJ1-1; weak D call: TRBD1 (6 bases). V shed 4 bases and J shed 4 bases, with 10 bases lying between them. Germline V CDR1 and CDR2: SGHTA, FQGTGA. CDR3 length: 13 residues. DNA for the CDR3: TGTGCCAGCAGCTCAAGGGGGGGCACTGAAGCTTTCTTT. Protein sequence: CASSSRGGTEAFF.

This clonotype came up many times. This chain links TRBV20-1 with TRBJ1-6; a possible D gene is TRBD1 (6 bases). This CDR3 contains 15 residues. The ends were cut back, 6 bases at V and 0 bases at J, with 12 bases in the middle. CDR1 is DFQATT, CDR2 SNEGSKA, per germline (reference sequence). DNA for the CDR3: TGCAGTGCCCCCCAGGACAGCTCCTATAATTCACCCCTCCACTTT. Protein product: CSAPQDSSYNSPLHF.